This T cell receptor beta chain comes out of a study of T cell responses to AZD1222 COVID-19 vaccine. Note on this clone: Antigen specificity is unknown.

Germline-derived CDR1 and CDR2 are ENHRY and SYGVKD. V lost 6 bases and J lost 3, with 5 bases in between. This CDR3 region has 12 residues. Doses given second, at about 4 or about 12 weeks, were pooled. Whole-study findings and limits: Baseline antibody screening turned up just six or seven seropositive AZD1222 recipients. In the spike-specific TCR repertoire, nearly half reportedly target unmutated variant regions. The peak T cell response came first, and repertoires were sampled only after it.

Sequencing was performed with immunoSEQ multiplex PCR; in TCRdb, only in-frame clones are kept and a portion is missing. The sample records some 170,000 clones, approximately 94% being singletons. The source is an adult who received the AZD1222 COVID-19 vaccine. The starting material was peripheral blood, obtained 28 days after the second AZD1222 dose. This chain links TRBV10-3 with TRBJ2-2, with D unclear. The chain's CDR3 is CAIRPDTGELFF. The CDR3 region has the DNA TGTGCCATCAGGCCTGACACCGGGGAGCTGTTTTTT.